This T cell receptor (beta chain) emerged from a study of T cell responses to AZD1222 COVID-19 vaccine. Only in-frame clones appear in the TCRdb table, and some are missing; sequencing was by immunoSEQ multiplex PCR. The repertoire holds about 120,000 clones, with 70% to 90% as singletons. Per germline, CDR1 SGHAT and CDR2 FQDESV (reference sequence). With 3 bases removed from V and 5 bases from J, the gap between germline ends came to 5 bases. The CDR3 is 11 residues long. This receptor was identified in an adult in good health. V gene TRBV11-1 combines with J gene TRBJ2-7; a weak D match, TRBD1 (5 bases). The input for sequencing was peripheral blood, taken on day 0 of AZD1222 vaccination. The CDR3 DNA follows: TGTGCCAGCAGCTTCAGGGACGAGCAGTACTTC. Translating gives CASSFRDEQYF.